Presented here are 26 T cell receptor beta chains from one specimen sequenced in a study of PD-L1 blockade in urothelial cancer. Clones were read by immunoSEQ multiplex PCR, and TCRdb kept only the in-frame ones, dropping some. Of 45,000 to 60,000 clones in the sample, 85% were seen once. Noted time point: pretreatment peripheral blood. Source: PBMCs, taken around atezolizumab (anti-PD-L1) treatment. The receptors were gathered from a man between 65 and 85 years old with urothelial cancer.

V is TRBV11-2 and J is TRBJ2-3; 14 bases align to TRBD2. CDR1 and CDR2 (germline): SGHAT, FQNNGV. The CDR3 contains 18 residues. V lost 5 bases and J lost 1; bases outside the gene matches: 8. The CDR3 is CASSLGLAGATGTDTQYF. The CDR3 DNA sequence: TGTGCCAGCAGCCTGGGACTAGCGGGAGCCACGGGCACAGATACGCAGTATTTT.

The CDR3 nucleotides read TGTGCCAGCAGCTCCCGCCGGGTTCCCGCCTATGGCTACACCTTC. Protein: CASSSRRVPAYGYTF. The J gene is TRBJ1-2, the V gene TRBV5-6; D remains unclear. V dropped 3 bases and J dropped 4 bases, with 16 bases sitting between them. The CDR3 totals 15 residues. CDR1 and CDR2 from the germline V gene are SGHDT and YYEEEE. The entire variable domain, with the rest obtained from reference TRBV5-6 and TRBJ1-2, is as follows: DAGVTQSPTHLIKTRGQQVTLRCSPKSGHDTVSWYQQALGQGPQFIFQYYEEEERQRGNFPDRFSGHQFPNYSSELNVNALLLGDSALYLCASSSRRVPAYGYTFGSGTRLTVV.

The rearrangement uses TRBV6-5 and TRBJ1-5; D gene ambiguous. Germline CDR1 is MNHEY and CDR2 is SVGAGI. The CDR3 contains 15 residues. Trimming took 5 bases from V and 2 from J, leaving 13 bases between them. The CDR3 region has the DNA TGTGCCAGCAGTCGTGCGGGGTATGGCAATCAGCCCCAGCATTTT. It yields the protein CASSRAGYGNQPQHF.

This clone has a handful of counts. It is unclear where the CDR3 begins or ends on the DNA, so no DNA is shown, and the CDR3 is as TCRdb lists it. The rearrangement links TRBV5-4 to TRBJ1-1; the D call of TRBD1 is as the table states it, not checked on the DNA. Germline lookup yields CDR1 SGHNT and CDR2 YYREEE (reference sequence). Both ends counted, the CDR3 spans 13 residues. CDR3 sequence reads: CASSLVGQGATFF.

This rearrangement joins TRBV9 to TRBJ2-2; 7 bases are shared with TRBD2. J was trimmed by 6 bases and V by 7 bases; bases with no gene match: 9. This CDR3 contains 14 residues. Germline values: CDR1 SGDLS, CDR2 YYNGEE. The CDR3 spells CASGRGGVSGELFF. For the CDR3, the DNA is TGTGCCAGCGGACGCGGGGGAGTGTCCGGGGAGCTGTTTTTT.

This clone was seen once. J is TRBJ2-1 and V is TRBV5-1, with no clear D. With 5 bases removed from V and 3 bases from J, the gap between germline ends came to 6 bases. There are 12 residues in the CDR3. Germline assignment: CDR1 SGHRS and CDR2 YFSETQ. DNA of the CDR3: TGCGCCAGCAGGGCAGGCTACAATGAGCAGTTCTTC. This codes for CASRAGYNEQFF.

This chain links TRBV15 with TRBJ2-3; D unclear. V was clipped by 0 bases and J by 3 bases, with 10 bases between them. CDR3 length equals 15 residues. Germline CDR1 LNHNV, CDR2 YYDKDF (reference sequence). Here the CDR3 DNA reads TGTGCCACCAGCAGAGATTTTCTACAGACAGATACGCAGTATTTT. Its protein product is CATSRDFLQTDTQYF.

This clone came up once. The chain uses TRBV7-9 and TRBJ1-4; no definite D call. The germline gives CDR1 SEHNR, CDR2 FQNEAQ (reference sequence). Trimming stripped 7 bases from V and 0 bases from J, with 9 bases between. The length of the CDR3 is 14 residues. The CDR3 DNA reads as TGTGCCAGCACCACGGGTGCAACTAATGAAAAACTGTTTTTT. Translated: CASTTGATNEKLFF.

The rearrangement joins TRBV7-3 to TRBJ2-1; no clear D gene. With 1 base removed from V and 4 bases from J, the gap between germline ends came to 5 bases. The V gene's germline CDR1 is SGHTA and CDR2 FQGTGA. This CDR3 has 13 residues. CDR3 protein: CASSLNGYNEQFF. DNA for the CDR3: TGTGCCAGCAGCTTAAACGGGTACAATGAGCAGTTCTTC.

The gene calls are TRBV9 and TRBJ2-1; 14 bases line up with TRBD2. Germline CDR1 reads SGDLS; CDR2 reads YYNGEE. Germline trimming cut 6 bases from V and 15 bases from J; bases unmatched to any gene: 17. The CDR3 contains 16 residues. The CDR3 nucleotides are TGTGCCAGCACCCGACTTCCGGGACTAGCGGGAGAGGTGCCGTTCTTC. As protein: CASTRLPGLAGEVPFF. Full variable domain (rest looked up from reference TRBV9 and TRBJ2-1): DSGVTQTPKHLITATGQRVTLRCSPRSGDLSVYWYQQSLDQGLQFLIQYYNGEERAKGNILERFSAQQFPDLHSELNLSSLELGDSALYFCASTRLPGLAGEVPFFGPGTRLTVL.

The chain recombines TRBV2 with TRBJ1-1; tentatively, D is TRBD1 (6 bases). The germline V and J ends were trimmed by 8 bases and 2 bases, with 9 bases remaining between them. There are 12 residues in the CDR3. Germline assignment: CDR1 SNHLY and CDR2 FYNNEI. The CDR3 coding sequence is TGTGCCAGCGCCAGGGGCAACACTGAAGCTTTCTTT. It is translated as CASARGNTEAFF.

This chain uses TRBV4-2 with TRBJ2-7; TRBD1 matches at 7 bases. Germline V gene data show CDR1 as LGHNA and CDR2 as YNFKEQ. Trimming at V came to 4 bases and at J to 3 bases, leaving 6 bases not matched to a gene. The CDR3 covers 14 residues. CDR3 amino acids: CASSRADRDYEQYF. For the CDR3, the DNA is TGTGCCAGCAGCCGAGCCGACAGGGACTACGAGCAGTACTTC.

The gene calls are TRBV19 and TRBJ1-1; 9 nucleotides line up with TRBD1. V lost 6 bases, J lost 1 base, and 12 bases stayed unmatched. The CDR3 spans 17 residues. Germline V gives CDR1 LNHDA, CDR2 SQIVND (reference sequence). CDR3 in DNA: TGTGCCAGTAGCACGTTGGAGGGACAGGGCCCGAACACTGAAGCTTTCTTT. Protein product: CASSTLEGQGPNTEAFF.

The rearrangement uses TRBV5-1 and TRBJ2-7, with 7 positions matching TRBD1. Germline V gene lookup returns CDR1 SGHRS and CDR2 YFSETQ. After removal of 4 bases from V and 3 bases from J, the junction contained 13 bases not matched to a gene. The CDR3 consists of 16 residues. The DNA for the CDR3 is TGCGCCAGCAGCCTGTCGGGACAGACATCCGACTACGAGCAGTACTTC. Protein sequence: CASSLSGQTSDYEQYF. The whole variable domain, filled in from reference TRBV5-1 and TRBJ2-7, reads KAGVTQTPRYLIKTRGQQVTLSCSPISGHRSVSWYQQTPGQGLQFLFEYFSETQRNKGNFPGRFSGRQFSNSRSEMNVSTLELGDSALYLCASSLSGQTSDYEQYFGPGTRLTVT.

The chain recombines TRBV28 with TRBJ2-7; 10 bases are a match to TRBD2. V was pared by 8 bases and J by 4 bases, with 5 bases of the junction left unmatched. Per the germline V gene, CDR1 is MDHEN and CDR2 is SYDVKM. This CDR3 contains 13 residues. Written as DNA, the CDR3 is TGTGCCAGCGAGGCTAGCGGGGGATACGAGCAGTACTTC. Its protein is CASEASGGYEQYF.

As DNA, the CDR3 is TGTGCCAGCAGTACCCTTGAGGGAAGCAATGAGCAGTTCTTC. Translated: CASSTLEGSNEQFF. The V call is TRBV28, the J call TRBJ2-1, with D possibly TRBD2 on 5 matching bases. The CDR3 sequence is 14 residues long. Germline CDR1 is MDHEN and CDR2 is SYDVKM. Deletions cut 5 bases from V and 6 bases from J, with 14 bases between.

The V and J genes are TRBV6-6 and TRBJ1-2; the match to TRBD1 covers 8 bases. J lost 2 bases, V lost 6 bases, and 5 bases had no gene match. This CDR3 contains 14 residues. The V gene's germline CDR1 is MNHNY and CDR2 SVGAGI (reference sequence). The CDR3: CASRGGTGNYGYTF. DNA for the CDR3: TGTGCCAGCAGGGGCGGGACAGGCAACTATGGCTACACCTTC.

This chain uses TRBV25-1 with TRBJ1-4; 7 positions match TRBD1. The CDR3 sequence is 16 residues long. The germline gives CDR1 MGHDK, CDR2 SYGVNS. J was trimmed by 1 base and V by 4 bases; bases with no gene match: 6. CDR3 amino acids: CASSAIDRETNEKLFF. In DNA form, the CDR3 reads TGTGCCAGCAGTGCCATAGACAGGGAAACTAATGAAAAACTGTTTTTT.

This clone was seen just once. The rearrangement uses TRBV30 and TRBJ1-2; 8 bases are a match to TRBD1. The CDR3 covers 15 residues. Germline loops: CDR1 GTSNPN, CDR2 SVGIG (reference sequence). Trimming removed 2 bases from V and 5 bases from J; junction bases left unmatched: 10. CDR3 DNA sequence: TGTGCCTGGAGTCGACTCGGACAGGGAAGGTATGGCTACACCTTC. Translation gives CAWSRLGQGRYGYTF.

The CDR3 DNA follows: TGTGCCAGTAGTATCGCACAATTAGCCGGAAAACTGTTTTTT. Its translation: CASSIAQLAGKLFF. The chain combines TRBV19 with TRBJ1-4, with D unresolved. Deletions cut 3 bases from V and 10 bases from J, with 15 bases between. CDR1 LNHDA and CDR2 SQIVND come from the germline V gene (reference sequence). The CDR3 loop spans 14 amino acids.

CDR3 sequence (DNA): TGTGCCAGCAGGGCAGGGGGCGCTTACAATGAGCAGTTCTTC. This encodes CASRAGGAYNEQFF. The chain carries TRBV7-8 and TRBJ2-1; 8 bases are a match to TRBD1. Germline V gives CDR1 SGHVS, CDR2 FQNEAQ. V lost 6 bases to trimming and J lost 4 bases; unmatched junction nucleotides: 5. CDR3 length: 14 amino acids.

The V call is TRBV19, the J call TRBJ1-1; D is uncertain. The CDR3 totals 15 residues. Germline lookup yields CDR1 LNHDA and CDR2 SQIVND (reference sequence). V dropped 0 bases and J dropped 4 bases, with 12 bases sitting between them. CDR3 coding DNA: TGTGCCAGTAGTATAGACGGGAGTACGGGCACTGAAGCTTTCTTT. Protein sequence: CASSIDGSTGTEAFF.

The J gene is TRBJ2-1, the V gene TRBV5-3, with D possibly TRBD1 on 5 matching bases. TRBV5-3 is an ORF, with its function uncertain. This CDR3 has 16 residues. V shed 0 bases and J shed 1 base, with 11 bases lying between them. CDR3 amino acids: CARSLGGLGSYNEQFF. In DNA, the CDR3 is TGTGCCAGAAGCTTGGGGGGCCTGGGGTCCTACAATGAGCAGTTCTTC.

This rearrangement joins TRBV2 to TRBJ2-7; a weak D match, TRBD1 (6 bases). This CDR3 has 12 amino acids. Trimming shortened V by 6 bases and J by 6 bases, and 12 bases separated the two germline ends. Germline assignment: CDR1 SNHLY and CDR2 FYNNEI. CDR3 amino acids: CASRANRVEQYF. CDR3 nucleotides: TGTGCCAGCAGAGCAAACAGGGTCGAGCAGTACTTC.

V usage is TRBV29-1 and J usage is TRBJ2-7; TRBD2 is a possible D gene (6 bases). With 7 bases removed from V and 4 bases from J, the gap between germline ends came to 20 bases. This CDR3 has 14 residues. Germline V gives CDR1 SQVTM, CDR2 ANQGSEA. The CDR3 sequence: CSAQRGFPAYEQYF. The CDR3 DNA sequence: TGCAGCGCCCAACGGGGGTTCCCGGCGTACGAGCAGTACTTC.

The chain employs TRBV9 and TRBJ1-1; D gene uncertain. Trimming took off 3 bases at V and 0 bases at J, with 12 bases between the two ends. The CDR3 loop spans 15 amino acids. Per germline, CDR1 SGDLS and CDR2 YYNGEE. The CDR3 bases are TGTGCCAGCAGCGCCCACGCGGTTCTGAACACTGAAGCTTTCTTT. Translating it yields CASSAHAVLNTEAFF.